Included here is one TCR beta chain sequence, with context. What it binds is unknown. The sample belongs to a study of CD8 T cells in ankylosing spondylitis. Scientists made TCR beta libraries using quantitative 5'-RACE with molecular barcodes. TCRdb reanalysed the 5' RACE reads using MiXCR and keeps one entry per CDR3 protein. The data show roughly 170,000 distinct CDR3 sequences, approximately 9.9% seen once. The study's findings and limits: Reportedly, matched ankylosing spondylitis synovial fluid was significantly enriched for disease-linked clones.

The germline CDR1 and CDR2 sequences are LGHNA and YSLEER. The CDR3 consists of 14 residues. V shed 0 bases and J shed 2 bases, with 8 bases lying between them. Input material: blood, either unsorted or a sorted T cell fraction (not recorded which). The chain combines TRBV4-3 with TRBJ2-7; D not resolved. This receptor was taken from a female donor with ankylosing spondylitis or in good health (not recorded which). CDR3 sequence reads: CASSQELVTYEQYF. The CDR3 nucleotides are TGCGCCAGCAGCCAAGAGTTAGTGACCTACGAGCAGTACTTC.